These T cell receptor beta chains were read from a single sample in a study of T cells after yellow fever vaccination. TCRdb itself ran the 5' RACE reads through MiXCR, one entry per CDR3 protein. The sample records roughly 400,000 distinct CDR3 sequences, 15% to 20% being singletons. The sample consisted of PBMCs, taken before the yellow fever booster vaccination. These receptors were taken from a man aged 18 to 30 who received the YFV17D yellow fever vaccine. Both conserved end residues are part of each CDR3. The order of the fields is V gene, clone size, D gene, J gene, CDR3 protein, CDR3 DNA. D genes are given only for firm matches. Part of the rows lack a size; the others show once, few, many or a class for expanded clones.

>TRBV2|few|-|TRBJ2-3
CASKTGVSTDTQYF
TGTGCCAGCAAGACCGGGGTTAGCACAGATACGCAGTATTTT
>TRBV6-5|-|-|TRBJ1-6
CASSPHGINSPLHF
TGTGCCAGCAGCCCACACGGGATTAATTCACCCCTCCACTTT
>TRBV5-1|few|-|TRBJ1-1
CASSPWGGLTEAFF
TGCGCCAGCAGCCCGTGGGGGGGGCTCACTGAAGCTTTCTTT
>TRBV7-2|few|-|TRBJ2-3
CASSLYRADTQYF
TGTGCCAGCAGCCTGTATCGGGCAGATACGCAGTATTTT
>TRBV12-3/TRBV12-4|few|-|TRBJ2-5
CASSGRETQYF
TGTGCCAGCAGTGGGAGGGAGACCCAGTACTTC
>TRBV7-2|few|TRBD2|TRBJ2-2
CASSFLWSSGVNTGELFF
TGTGCCAGCAGCTTTTTATGGTCTAGCGGGGTGAACACCGGGGAGCTGTTTTTT
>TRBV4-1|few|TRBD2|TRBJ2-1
CASSQGSSGESYNEQFF
TGCGCCAGCAGCCAAGGGTCTAGCGGGGAATCCTACAATGAGCAGTTCTTC
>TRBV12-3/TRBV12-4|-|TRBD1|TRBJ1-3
CASSRDRGPGNTIYF
TGTGCCAGCAGCCGCGACAGGGGGCCAGGAAACACCATATATTTT
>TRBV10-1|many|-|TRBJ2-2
CASSVAGRDGELFF
TGCGCCAGCAGTGTGGCAGGGCGGGACGGGGAGCTGTTTTTT
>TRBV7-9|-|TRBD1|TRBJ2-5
CASSSPGQERTQYF
TGTGCCAGCAGCTCCCCGGGACAGGAGCGGACCCAGTACTTC
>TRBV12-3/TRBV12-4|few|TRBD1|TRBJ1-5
CASSLGRGRGVNQPQHF
TGTGCCAGCAGTTTAGGTAGGGGGCGAGGGGTAAATCAGCCCCAGCATTTT
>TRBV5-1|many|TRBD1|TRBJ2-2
CASSTGQGTGELFF
TGCGCCAGCAGCACGGGACAGGGCACCGGGGAGCTGTTTTTT
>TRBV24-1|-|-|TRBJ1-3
CATSDYGRVF
TGTGCCACCAGTGATTACGGCAGGGTATTT
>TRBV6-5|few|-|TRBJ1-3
CASSLHPGNTIYF
TGTGCCAGCAGCCTCCATCCTGGAAACACCATATATTTT
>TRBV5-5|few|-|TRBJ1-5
CASSLAVSLYSNQPQHF
TGTGCCAGCAGCTTGGCAGTTTCCCTTTATAGCAATCAGCCCCAGCATTTT
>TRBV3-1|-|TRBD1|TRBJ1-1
CASSLTGDNTEAFF
TGTGCCAGCAGCCTTACAGGGGATAACACTGAAGCTTTCTTT
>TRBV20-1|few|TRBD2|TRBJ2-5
CSARGLAGGPGETQYF
TGCAGTGCCCGGGGACTAGCGGGGGGGCCGGGAGAGACCCAGTACTTC
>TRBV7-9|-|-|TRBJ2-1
CASSLGQAEQFF
TGTGCCAGCAGCTTAGGACAGGCCGAGCAGTTCTTC
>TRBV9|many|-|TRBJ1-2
CASSVEGIGYGYTF
TGTGCCAGCAGCGTAGAGGGTATAGGGTATGGCTACACCTTC
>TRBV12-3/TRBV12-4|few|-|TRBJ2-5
CASSFIGRQETQYF
TGTGCCAGCAGTTTTATAGGCCGTCAAGAGACCCAGTACTTC
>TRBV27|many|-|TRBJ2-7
CASSLAGTYEQYF
TGTGCCAGCAGTTTGGCAGGGACCTACGAGCAGTACTTC
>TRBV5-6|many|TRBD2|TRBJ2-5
CASRSTSGGWGTQYF
TGTGCCAGCAGGTCAACTAGCGGGGGCTGGGGGACCCAGTACTTC
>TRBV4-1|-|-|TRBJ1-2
CASSQDSGAENYGYTF
TGCGCCAGCAGCCAAGATTCGGGGGCAGAGAACTATGGCTACACCTTC
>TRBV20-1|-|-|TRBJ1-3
CSASSQTSGNTIYF
TGCAGTGCTAGTTCCCAGACCTCTGGAAACACCATATATTTT
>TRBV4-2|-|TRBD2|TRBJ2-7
CASSQAFAGESYEQYF
TGTGCCAGCAGCCAAGCATTTGCGGGAGAGTCCTACGAGCAGTACTTC
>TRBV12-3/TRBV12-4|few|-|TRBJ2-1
CASSLLLGGSYNEQFF
TGTGCCAGCAGTCTCCTTTTGGGGGGCTCCTACAATGAGCAGTTCTTC
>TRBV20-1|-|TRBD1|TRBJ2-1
CSAQVGTGHYNEQFF
TGCAGTGCTCAGGTCGGGACAGGGCATTACAATGAGCAGTTCTTC
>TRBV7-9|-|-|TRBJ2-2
CASSLVRGLVGELFF
TGTGCCAGCAGCTTGGTTCGGGGGCTGGTCGGGGAGCTGTTTTTT
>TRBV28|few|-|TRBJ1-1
CASSRPAQWGTEAFF
TGTGCCAGCAGCCGACCGGCCCAATGGGGCACTGAAGCTTTCTTT
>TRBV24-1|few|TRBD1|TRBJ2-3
CATSDREVDTQYF
TGTGCCACCTCTGACAGGGAAGTAGATACGCAGTATTTT
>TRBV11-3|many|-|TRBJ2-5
CASSLDLAKQETQYF
TGTGCCAGCAGCTTAGATCTCGCTAAGCAAGAGACCCAGTACTTC
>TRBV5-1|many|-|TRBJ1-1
CASSRQSMNTEAFF
TGCGCCAGCAGCCGCCAGTCCATGAACACTGAAGCTTTCTTT
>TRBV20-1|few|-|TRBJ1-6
CSARDNDSPLHF
TGCAGTGCTAGAGATAACGATTCACCCCTCCACTTT
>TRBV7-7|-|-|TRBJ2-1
CASGAGVNNEQFF
TGTGCTAGTGGGGCAGGGGTCAACAATGAGCAGTTCTTC
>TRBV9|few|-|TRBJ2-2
CASSVAAFSNTGELFF
TGTGCCAGCAGCGTAGCGGCCTTCTCGAACACCGGGGAGCTGTTTTTT
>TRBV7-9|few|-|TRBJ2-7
CASSFPRAGLLSYEQYF
TGTGCCAGCAGCTTCCCGAGGGCGGGCCTACTCTCCTACGAGCAGTACTTC
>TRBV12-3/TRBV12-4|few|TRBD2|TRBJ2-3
CASRASGDGTDTQYF
TGTGCCAGCAGGGCTAGCGGGGATGGCACAGATACGCAGTATTTT
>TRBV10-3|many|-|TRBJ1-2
CAISGRGSDGYTF
TGTGCCATCAGTGGCCGGGGTAGCGATGGCTACACCTTC
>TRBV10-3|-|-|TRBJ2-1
CAIRPSSYNEQFF
TGTGCCATCAGACCTAGCTCCTACAATGAGCAGTTCTTC
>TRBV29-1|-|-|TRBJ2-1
CSGASQPGGNEQFF
TGCAGCGGCGCATCTCAACCCGGGGGCAATGAGCAGTTCTTC
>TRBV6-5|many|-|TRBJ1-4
CASSRRPVDEKLFF
TGTGCCAGCAGCCGCCGCCCGGTCGATGAAAAACTGTTTTTT
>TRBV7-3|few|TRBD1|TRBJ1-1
CASSSDDRVKAFF
TGTGCCAGCAGCTCTGACGACAGGGTGAAAGCTTTCTTT
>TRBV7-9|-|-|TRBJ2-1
CAIPWGSSYNEQFF
TGTGCCATCCCTTGGGGGAGCTCCTACAATGAGCAGTTCTTC
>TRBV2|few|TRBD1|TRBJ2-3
CASNRDRWTDTQYF
TGTGCCAGCAATAGGGACAGGTGGACAGATACGCAGTATTTT
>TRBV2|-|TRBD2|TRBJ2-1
CASSDDGGGMFF
TGTGCCAGTTCGGACGATGGCGGGGGGATGTTCTTC
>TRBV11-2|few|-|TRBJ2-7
CASSSRGEVYEQYF
TGTGCCAGCAGCTCCAGGGGGGAAGTATACGAGCAGTACTTC
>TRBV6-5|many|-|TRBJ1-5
CASSYSGVSNQPQHF
TGTGCCAGCAGTTACTCGGGAGTCAGCAATCAGCCCCAGCATTTT
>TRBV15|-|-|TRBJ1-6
CATTTGVPNSPLHF
TGTGCCACCACGACGGGAGTTCCTAATTCACCCCTCCACTTT
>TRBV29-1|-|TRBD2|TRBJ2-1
CSGELAGVNNEQFF
TGCAGCGGGGAACTAGCGGGGGTAAACAATGAGCAGTTCTTC
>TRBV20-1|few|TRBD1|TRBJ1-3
CSANSGTGRSGNTIYF
TGCAGTGCTAATTCCGGGACAGGTCGCTCTGGAAACACCATATATTTT